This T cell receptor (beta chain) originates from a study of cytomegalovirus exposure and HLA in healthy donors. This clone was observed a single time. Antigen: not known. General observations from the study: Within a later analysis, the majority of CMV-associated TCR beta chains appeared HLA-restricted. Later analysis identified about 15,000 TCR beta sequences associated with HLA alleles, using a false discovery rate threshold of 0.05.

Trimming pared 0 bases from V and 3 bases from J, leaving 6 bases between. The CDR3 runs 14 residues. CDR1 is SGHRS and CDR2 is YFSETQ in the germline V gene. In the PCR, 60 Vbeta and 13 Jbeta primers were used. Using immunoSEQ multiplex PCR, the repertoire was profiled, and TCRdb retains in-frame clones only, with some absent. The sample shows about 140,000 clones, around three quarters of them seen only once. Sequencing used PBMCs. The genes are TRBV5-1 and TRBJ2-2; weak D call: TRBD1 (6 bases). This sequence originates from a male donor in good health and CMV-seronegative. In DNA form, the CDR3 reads TGCGCCAGCAGCTTGGGGACAGACACCGGGGAGCTGTTTTTT. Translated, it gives CASSLGTDTGELFF.